A single sample is the source of the 6 T cell receptor beta chains below, sequenced in a study of OX40 agonist ivuxolimab in advanced cancers. Libraries were made using the immunoSEQ multiplex PCR assay. TCRdb's version of the immuneACCESS table is confined to in-frame rearrangements and falls short of the full clone set. An unresolved V gene accounts for under half of the shortfall where checked; the remainder is of unknown origin. Recorded for this sample are roughly 61,000 clones; around 88% of them occurred a single time. The biggest ten clones account for around 0.5% of the sample. The sequences come from CD4+ or CD8+ T cells sorted from blood, collected in a trial of the OX40 agonist ivuxolimab. Receptors originate from an adult with an advanced solid tumor such as melanoma, head and neck, liver or kidney cancer.

The rearrangement links TRBV28 to TRBJ2-6; D is ambiguous. Between the trimmed V and J ends, which lost 6 bases and 0 bases, there was a span of 6 bases. This CDR3 is 14 amino acids long. Germline V gene data show CDR1 as MDHEN and CDR2 as SYDVKM. The CDR3 loop is CASSISSGANVLTF. CDR3 DNA: TGTGCCAGCAGCATATCCTCTGGGGCCAACGTCCTGACTTTC.

A few counts support this clone. The chain couples TRBV19 to TRBJ1-2; D is undetermined. Trimming removed 9 bases at V and 5 bases at J, with 19 bases between. This CDR3 is 14 amino acids long. Germline V gene data show CDR1 as LNHDA and CDR2 as SQIVND (reference sequence). The CDR3 region is CASQRPGKEYGYTF. The CDR3 DNA reads TGTGCCAGCCAAAGACCGGGTAAGGAGTATGGCTACACCTTC.

J is TRBJ2-3 and V is TRBV14; 8 positions agree with TRBD2. Trimming at V came to 3 bases and at J to 4 bases, leaving 18 bases not matched to a gene. Germline V gives CDR1 SGHDN, CDR2 FVKESK. The CDR3 has 19 amino acids. The CDR3 coding sequence is TGTGCCAGCAGCCATGGATTGGGATCGGCGGGAGGATGGTCAGATACGCAGTATTTT. This gives the protein CASSHGLGSAGGWSDTQYF.

CDR3 sequence reads: CASSISGGAYLETQYF. In DNA, the CDR3 is TGTGCCAGCAGCATTAGCGGGGGGGCCTATCTCGAGACCCAGTACTTC. The chain couples TRBV7-6 to TRBJ2-5; 11 bases are shared with TRBD2. V gave up 5 bases and J gave up 5 bases; unmatched junction bases: 10. Per germline, CDR1 SGHVS and CDR2 FNYEAQ. The CDR3 consists of 16 residues. The entire variable domain, with the rest obtained from reference TRBV7-6 and TRBJ2-5, is as follows: GAGVSQSPRYKVTKRGQDVALRCDPISGHVSLYWYRQALGQGPEFLTYFNYEAQQDKSGLPNDRFSAERPEGSISTLTIQRTEQRDSAMYRCASSISGGAYLETQYFGPGTRLLVL.

This rearrangement joins TRBV11-2 to TRBJ2-6, with no clear D. Trimming removed 3 bases at V and 0 bases at J, with 0 bases between. Germline-derived CDR1 and CDR2 are SGHAT and FQNNGV. There are 13 residues in the CDR3. CDR3 DNA: TGTGCCAGCAGCTTCTCTGGGGCCAACGTCCTGACTTTC. Protein product: CASSFSGANVLTF. The full variable domain, rest sourced from reference TRBV11-2 and TRBJ2-6, is EAGVAQSPRYKIIEKRQSVAFWCNPISGHATLYWYQQILGQGPKLLIQFQNNGVVDDSQLPKDRFSAERLKGVDSTLKIQPAKLEDSAVYLCASSFSGANVLTFGAGSRLTVL.

The genes are TRBV29-1 and TRBJ1-5; possible D gene TRBD1, 6 bases. CDR1 and CDR2 from the germline V gene are SQVTM and ANQGSEA. The ends were cut back, 2 bases at V and 4 bases at J, with 9 bases in the middle. CDR3 length: 13 residues. CDR3 bases: TGCAGCGTTGAATCAGGGGTGAATCAGCCCCAGCATTTT. This gives the protein CSVESGVNQPQHF.